The present T cell receptor beta chain was sequenced within a study of shared clonotypes between healthy human individuals. General study findings and limits: A generally larger estimated richness was seen in naive subsets than in memory subsets.

Regarding this clone: Antigen: not known.

Repertoires were generated with immunoSEQ multiplex PCR, while TCRdb's copy carries only in-frame clones and drops some. This sample has roughly 2.5 million clones, with about 92% found just once. The length of the CDR3 is 11 residues. The V gene lost 5 bases and the J gene lost 6 bases, with 4 bases spanning the gap. Germline values: CDR1 MGHRA, CDR2 YSYEKL. The receptor's source is a man younger than 35 in good health. Input material: naive CD4+ T cells sorted from blood. Subset noted: CD45RA+ positively selected. The J gene is TRBJ2-2, the V gene TRBV4-1; no firm D call. The CDR3: CASSSPGELFF. The CDR3 DNA reads TGCGCCAGCAGCTCCCCCGGGGAGCTGTTTTTT.